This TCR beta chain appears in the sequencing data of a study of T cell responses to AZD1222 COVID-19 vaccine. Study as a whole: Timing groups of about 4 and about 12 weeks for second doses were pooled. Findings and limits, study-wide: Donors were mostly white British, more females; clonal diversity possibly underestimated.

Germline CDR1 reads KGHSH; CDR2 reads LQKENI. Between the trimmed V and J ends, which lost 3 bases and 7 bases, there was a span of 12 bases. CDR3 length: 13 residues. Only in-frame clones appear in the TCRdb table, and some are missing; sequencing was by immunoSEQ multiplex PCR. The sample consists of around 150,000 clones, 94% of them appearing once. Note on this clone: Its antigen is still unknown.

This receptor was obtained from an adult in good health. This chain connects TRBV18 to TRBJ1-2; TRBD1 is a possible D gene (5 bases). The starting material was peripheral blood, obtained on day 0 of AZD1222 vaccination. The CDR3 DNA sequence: TGTGCCAGCTCACCCGACAGAGGGATTGGCTACACCTTC. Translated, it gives CASSPDRGIGYTF. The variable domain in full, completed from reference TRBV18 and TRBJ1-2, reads NAGVMQNPRHLVRRRGQEARLRCSPMKGHSHVYWYRQLPEEGLKFMVYLQKENIIDESGMPKERFSAEFPKEGPSILRIQQVVRGDSAAYFCASSPDRGIGYTFGSGTRLTVV.